A single sample is the source of the 5 T cell receptor beta chains below, sequenced in a study of PD-L1 blockade in urothelial cancer. Method: immunoSEQ multiplex PCR; TCRdb's copy keeps in-frame clones and lacks some. The sample carries about 88,000 clones, approximately 90% recorded once. The source was PBMCs, collected around atezolizumab (anti-PD-L1) treatment. The source is a man aged 60 to 75 with urothelial cancer.

The rearrangement joins TRBV7-3 to TRBJ2-7, with 9 positions matching TRBD1. V trimming: 5 bases; J trimming: 1 base; junction bases outside the gene matches: 6. This CDR3 spans 15 amino acids. CDR1 is SGHTA and CDR2 is FQGTGA in the germline V gene. CDR3 sequence: CASSRYGTGSYEQYF. In DNA form, the CDR3 reads TGTGCCAGCAGCCGGTACGGGACAGGGTCCTACGAGCAGTACTTC.

The V gene is TRBV7-9, the J gene TRBJ2-5; a possible D gene is TRBD2 (6 bases). Trimming cost V 1 base and J 5 bases, with 8 bases left between them. CDR3 length: 13 amino acids. Germline V gives CDR1 SEHNR, CDR2 FQNEAQ (reference sequence). In nucleotides, the CDR3 is TGTGCCAGCAGCTTAGACGGGAGTGAGACCCAGTACTTC. Translation gives CASSLDGSETQYF.

The CDR3 coding sequence is TGTGCCAGCAGTCCTATGGGGGGTAATGAAAAACTGTTTTTT. This translates into CASSPMGGNEKLFF. The chain uses TRBV7-3 and TRBJ1-4, with D perhaps TRBD1 (5 bases). In germline, CDR1 is SGHTA, CDR2 FQGTGA. V shed 6 bases and J shed 4 bases, with 12 bases lying between them. This CDR3 has 14 amino acids.

The CDR3, as DNA: TGTGCCAGCAGTTATTACCCTAGCGGGAACCGGGATACGCAGTATTTT. Protein product: CASSYYPSGNRDTQYF. The chain couples TRBV6-5 to TRBJ2-3, with 9 nucleotides matching TRBD2. This CDR3 is 16 amino acids long. The V and J ends lost 3 bases and 6 bases, in that order; junction bases with no gene match: 10. From germline, CDR1 is MNHEY and CDR2 SVGAGI.

The rearrangement links TRBV5-6 to TRBJ2-5; D is possibly TRBD1 (5 bases). With 1 base removed from V and 2 bases from J, the gap between germline ends came to 9 bases. CDR1 and CDR2 from the germline V gene are SGHDT and YYEEEE. The CDR3 extends over 14 amino acids. Here the CDR3 DNA reads TGTGCCAGCAGCTTGTTTGCAGGGCAAGAGACCCAGTACTTC. Its translation is CASSLFAGQETQYF.